One sample yielded the 20 T cell receptor beta chains listed below, sequenced in a study of OX40 agonist ivuxolimab in advanced cancers. The table came from immunoSEQ multiplex PCR; TCRdb's copy has only in-frame clones and leaves some out. Altogether tens of thousands of clones are present, about 93% being singletons, with the ten largest covering around 0.43%. This sample comprised CD4+ or CD8+ T cells sorted from blood, obtained in a trial of the OX40 agonist ivuxolimab. Source of these receptors: an adult with an advanced solid tumor such as melanoma, head and neck, liver or kidney cancer.

V is TRBV7-9 and J is TRBJ2-1, with 7 bases that match TRBD2. The V segment lost 4 bases and the J segment 7 bases; nucleotides outside the gene matches: 7. The CDR3 extends over 14 amino acids. Germline-derived CDR1 and CDR2 are SEHNR and FQNEAQ (reference sequence). CDR3 residues: CASSYLAEGNEQFF. The CDR3 DNA reads as TGTGCCAGCAGCTACCTAGCGGAGGGGAATGAGCAGTTCTTC.

This sequence joins TRBV28 and TRBJ1-2, with D unresolved. Germline CDR1 reads MDHEN; CDR2 reads SYDVKM. The CDR3 spans 13 residues. Trimming took 3 bases from V and 8 from J, leaving 13 bases between them. The CDR3, as DNA: TGTGCCAGCAGTTTTCGGAGCGCGGTAGGCTACACCTTC. Translating gives CASSFRSAVGYTF.

This chain connects TRBV4-1 to TRBJ2-1; 13 bases fit TRBD2. The V gene end was trimmed by 2 bases and the J gene end by 0 bases; junction bases not matched to a gene: 1. CDR1 is MGHRA and CDR2 is YSYEKL in the germline V gene. The CDR3 loop spans 17 amino acids. The DNA for the CDR3 is TGCGCCAGCAGCCAAAGGACTAGCGGGAGCTCCTACAATGAGCAGTTCTTC. It specifies CASSQRTSGSSYNEQFF.

The CDR3 region has the DNA TGCGCCAGCAGCTTACAGGGATTCGAGCAGTACTTC. Residues: CASSLQGFEQYF. The J gene is TRBJ2-7, the V gene TRBV5-1; the D gene is possibly TRBD1 (6 bases). The CDR3 is made up of 12 amino acids. Trimming left V 2 bases short and J 6 bases short, with 9 bases between. Germline V gene data show CDR1 as SGHRS and CDR2 as YFSETQ.

The chain couples TRBV5-6 to TRBJ2-5, with TRBD2 matching over 8 bases. The CDR3 loop spans 16 amino acids. Germline assignment: CDR1 SGHDT and CDR2 YYEEEE. V dropped 0 bases and J dropped 4; count of bases not matched to a gene: 8. CDR3 in DNA: TGTGCCAGCAGCTTGGATAGGGTGGCGGGAGGAGAGACCCAGTACTTC. Protein product: CASSLDRVAGGETQYF.

The chain recombines TRBV28 with TRBJ2-5; TRBD1 or TRBD2 may be the D gene (6 bases each). CDR3 length: 14 amino acids. Germline loops: CDR1 MDHEN, CDR2 SYDVKM. V lost 8 bases and J lost 5, with 18 bases in between. CDR3 DNA sequence: TGTGCCAGCGTGGGGGGACACCGGGCGGAGACCCAGTACTTC. It encodes CASVGGHRAETQYF.

The V and J genes are TRBV7-3 and TRBJ2-3; D gene uncertain. The V end was cut by 5 bases, the J end by 6 bases, with 15 bases between. Germline CDR1 SGHTA, CDR2 FQGTGA. The CDR3 extends over 14 amino acids. CDR3 DNA sequence: TGTGCCAGCAGCCCGATGGTTAGTGCCGATACGCAGTATTTT. Protein sequence: CASSPMVSADTQYF. The variable domain in full, with the rest retrieved from reference TRBV7-3 and TRBJ2-3, is GAGVSQTPSNKVTEKGKYVELRCDPISGHTALYWYRQSLGQGPEFLIYFQGTGAADDSGLPNDRFFAVRPEGSVSTLKIQRTERGDSAVYLCASSPMVSADTQYFGPGTRLTVL.

For the CDR3, the DNA is TGCGCCAGCAGCCAAGATCATCGGACAGGGAGTGGCTACACCTTC. This translates into CASSQDHRTGSGYTF. The chain carries TRBV4-1 and TRBJ1-2, with TRBD1 matching 8 bases. CDR1 is MGHRA and CDR2 is YSYEKL in the germline V gene. There are 15 residues in the CDR3. J was trimmed by 7 bases and V by 0 bases; bases with no gene match: 7.

The chain couples TRBV29-1 to TRBJ1-1, with TRBD1 as a possible D gene (6 bases). Germline CDR1 reads SQVTM; CDR2 reads ANQGSEA. Deletions cut 7 bases from V and 1 base from J, with 16 bases between. The CDR3 loop spans 14 amino acids. The CDR3 DNA reads TGCAGCGCCGGTAAGCAGGGGACGAACACTGAAGCTTTCTTT. It yields the protein CSAGKQGTNTEAFF.

The chain combines TRBV7-2 with TRBJ2-7, with D possibly being TRBD2 (6 bases). V shed 5 bases and J shed 7 bases, with 15 bases lying between them. Germline loops: CDR1 SGHTA, CDR2 FQGNSA. The CDR3 totals 13 residues. The CDR3 DNA is TGTGCCAGCAGCCCCCCCACGGGGACTGAGCAGTACTTC. Translated: CASSPPTGTEQYF.

This clone is a singleton in its sample. The V and J genes are TRBV19 and TRBJ1-2; D is uncertain. The CDR3 has 13 amino acids. The V gene lost 4 bases and the J gene lost 4 bases, with 10 bases spanning the gap. Germline CDR1 reads LNHDA; CDR2 reads SQIVND (reference sequence). The CDR3 DNA reads as TGTGCCAGTAGTAAGCAGGTTTCCTATGGCTACACCTTC. Translation gives CASSKQVSYGYTF.

This clone was seen a few times. The genes are TRBV14 and TRBJ2-7; TRBD2 might be the D (5 bases). Per germline, CDR1 SGHDN and CDR2 FVKESK. There are 13 residues in the CDR3. Trimming left V 4 bases short and J 6 bases short, with 13 bases between. CDR3 sequence reads: CASSLSRAGEQYF. CDR3 bases: TGTGCCAGCAGCCTGTCCCGGGCGGGCGAGCAGTACTTC.

V usage is TRBV6-5 and J usage is TRBJ2-7; 8 nucleotides align to TRBD2. CDR1 and CDR2 from the germline V gene are MNHEY and SVGAGI. The length of the CDR3 is 16 residues. Germline trimming cut 2 bases from V and 3 bases from J; bases unmatched to any gene: 9. DNA of the CDR3: TGTGCCAGCAGTTACGGGATAGCGGGATCCAGCTACGAGCAGTACTTC. Its translation: CASSYGIAGSSYEQYF.

The chain carries TRBV5-1 and TRBJ1-1; 8 positions agree with TRBD1. The germline gives CDR1 SGHRS, CDR2 YFSETQ. The trim removed 0 bases at V and 1 base at J, leaving 5 bases unmatched. The CDR3 length is 16 residues. The CDR3 reads CASSLDYDRGNTEAFF. The CDR3 bases are TGCGCCAGCAGCTTGGATTATGACAGGGGGAACACTGAAGCTTTCTTT.

This chain uses TRBV30 with TRBJ2-5; D ambiguous. Trimming left V 2 bases short and J 5 bases short, with 15 bases between. Germline V lookup: CDR1 GTSNPN, CDR2 SVGIG (reference sequence). The CDR3 loop spans 14 amino acids. The CDR3 here is CAWSKSGIVETQYF. The CDR3 region has the DNA TGTGCCTGGAGTAAGTCCGGTATAGTGGAGACCCAGTACTTC.

The CDR3: CASSWPGAAPNEQFF. For the CDR3, the DNA is TGTGCCAGCAGCTGGCCAGGAGCGGCCCCCAATGAGCAGTTCTTC. The rearrangement joins TRBV11-3 to TRBJ2-1; possible D gene TRBD2, 5 bases. Trimming took off 4 bases at V and 6 bases at J, with 16 bases between the two ends. CDR3 length: 15 amino acids. Germline-derived CDR1 and CDR2 are SGHNT and YENEEA. Variable domain in full (rest from reference TRBV11-3 and TRBJ2-1): EAGVVQSPRYKIIEKKQPVAFWCNPISGHNTLYWYLQNLGQGPELLIRYENEEAVDDSQLPKDRFSAERLKGVDSTLKIQPAELGDSAVYLCASSWPGAAPNEQFFGPGTRLTVL.

The chain couples TRBV5-6 to TRBJ1-2; D is ambiguous. The CDR3 extends over 12 amino acids. Germline V lookup: CDR1 SGHDT, CDR2 YYEEEE. V lost 0 bases to trimming and J lost 4 bases, with 4 bases between them. CDR3 loop: CASSLATYGYTF. In DNA, the CDR3 is TGTGCCAGCAGCTTGGCCACCTATGGCTACACCTTC.

V usage is TRBV30 and J usage is TRBJ1-2, with D tentatively TRBD1 (6 bases). Trimming pared 0 bases from V and 4 bases from J, leaving 12 bases between. The CDR3 length is 14 residues. CDR1 and CDR2 (germline): GTSNPN, SVGIG (reference sequence). The CDR3 reads CAWSVMGGGYGYTF. The CDR3 nucleotides are TGTGCCTGGAGTGTAATGGGGGGCGGCTATGGCTACACCTTC.

This clone was recorded only once. The chain recombines TRBV18 with TRBJ2-1; TRBD2 matches 8 bases. V lost 3 bases, J lost 5 bases, and 15 bases stayed unmatched. The germline CDR1 and CDR2 sequences are KGHSH and LQKENI. This CDR3 contains 18 residues. The CDR3 sequence: CASSPRTSAGGLNNEQFF. For the CDR3, the DNA is TGTGCCAGCTCACCCAGGACATCGGCGGGGGGATTAAACAATGAGCAGTTCTTC.

The chain combines TRBV5-1 with TRBJ2-2; 11 bases are shared with TRBD2. The germline V gene has CDR1 SGHRS and CDR2 YFSETQ. The CDR3 is 16 amino acids. J was trimmed by 5 bases and V by 4 bases; bases with no gene match: 7. DNA for the CDR3: TGCGCCAGCAGCCAATTACTAGCGGGAGAAACCGGGGAGCTGTTTTTT. Its protein product is CASSQLLAGETGELFF.